The 3 T cell receptor beta chains below come from one sample, sequenced in a study of post-analysis software for immune sequencing data. Study results and caveats: TRBV5-6, TRBV5-1 and TRBV20-1 belonged to a set of a handful of TRBV segments that were more frequent in patients than controls.

Every TCR beta cDNA library bore unique molecular identifiers. TCRdb reanalysed the PCR reads using MiXCR and keeps one entry per CDR3 protein. The table shows some 700,000 distinct CDR3 sequences, with around 64% occurring only once. No cognate antigen is known for these TCRs. Material: blood. The receptors originated from a girl aged 2 to 10 with multiple sclerosis.

This clonotype was detected only once. At one end the junction does not follow the germline gene, possibly because of a read error. CDR3 in amino acids: CASSDRLVPDTRYF. In DNA, the CDR3 is TGTGCCAGCAGTGACCGACTAGTTCCAGATACGCGGTATTTT. The J gene is TRBJ2-3, the V gene TRBV6-1, with D perhaps TRBD2 (6 bases). This CDR3 is 14 amino acids long. CDR1 and CDR2 from the germline V gene are MNHNS and SASEGT.

J is TRBJ2-5 and V is TRBV3-1; 9 bases fit TRBD1. The CDR3 consists of 17 residues. V gave up 4 bases and J gave up 5 bases; unmatched junction bases: 14. Germline V gives CDR1 LGHDT, CDR2 YNNKEL (reference sequence). The CDR3 nucleotides are TGTGCCAGCAGCCGTGATCCCGGGACAGGGCGCGGTGAGACCCAGTACTTC. Its protein is CASSRDPGTGRGETQYF.

This chain uses TRBV4-1 with TRBJ2-1; D call uncertain. Germline values: CDR1 MGHRA, CDR2 YSYEKL. The V end was cut by 0 bases, the J end by 1 base, with 16 bases between. This CDR3 region has 18 residues. The CDR3 reads CASSQDRPARISYNEQFF. The CDR3 bases are TGCGCCAGCAGCCAAGATCGCCCTGCTCGCATATCCTACAATGAGCAGTTCTTC.